This entry concerns a single T cell receptor beta chain. Its antigen is unidentified. Only in-frame clones appear in the TCRdb table, and some are missing; sequencing was by immunoSEQ multiplex PCR. This sample carries approximately 84,000 clones, roughly 85% of them seen once, and the ten largest clones take more than 9%. The data were obtained in a study of T cell responses to AZD1222 COVID-19 vaccine. Study observations and caveats: In a largely white British group with more females than males, clonal diversity was possibly underestimated.

This CDR3 spans 15 amino acids. Trimming cost V 2 bases and J 3 bases, with 10 bases left between them. In germline, CDR1 is MNHEY, CDR2 SMNVEV (reference sequence). The J gene is TRBJ2-2, the V gene TRBV27, with a tentative D call TRBD1 (6 bases). The TCR originated in an adult who received the AZD1222 COVID-19 vaccine. The sample consisted of peripheral blood, taken 28 days after the second AZD1222 dose. CDR3 sequence (DNA): TGTGCCAGCAGTTTAGACGGACAGCACACCGGGGAGCTGTTTTTT. Protein: CASSLDGQHTGELFF.